This entry lists 14 T cell receptor beta chains sequenced from one sample in a study of low-dose radiotherapy and immunotherapy resistance in tumors. TRAV- and TRBV-specific primers were used for first-strand cDNA, which covered alpha and beta chains. The PCR that amplified TCRs ran for approximately 18 cycles, relying on a constant-region primer and a V-primer adapter. TCRdb re-derived calls from the reads in MiXCR, one entry per CDR3 protein. The table records 15,000 to 20,000 distinct CDR3 sequences, approximately 79% of them present only once. The receptors here all came from a human donor with advanced metastatic prostate, ovarian, gallbladder or colorectal cancer (not recorded which). This table probably holds off-target reads from a library built for another chain.

The CDR3 DNA reads TGTGCCACCGCTGGGGGGATCTACTCCTACGAGCAGTACTTC. As protein: CATAGGIYSYEQYF. The chain links TRBV6-1 to TRBJ2-7, with D possibly TRBD2 on 6 matching bases. From germline, CDR1 is MNHNS and CDR2 SASEGT. The CDR3 has 14 amino acids. Deletions cut 10 bases from V and 0 bases from J, with 16 bases between.

This chain connects TRBV6-5 to TRBJ2-2; D is unclear. The CDR3 extends over 15 amino acids. Trimming removed 9 bases at V and 2 bases at J, with 16 bases between. CDR1 and CDR2 (germline): MNHEY, SVGAGI. CDR3 loop: CASTFSGPNTGELFF. As DNA, the CDR3 is TGTGCCAGTACGTTTTCCGGGCCTAACACCGGGGAGCTGTTTTTT.

The chain employs TRBV5-6 and TRBJ1-5; D is perhaps TRBD1 (6 bases). Germline CDR1 is SGHDT and CDR2 is YYEEEE. This CDR3 contains 13 residues. Trimming pared 0 bases from V and 9 bases from J, leaving 10 bases between. CDR3 loop: CASSLARGGPQHF. The CDR3 bases are TGTGCCAGCAGCTTGGCGCGAGGGGGGCCCCAGCATTTT.

The chain is built from TRBV19 and TRBJ2-3; D may be TRBD1 (5 bases). V shed 8 bases and J shed 2 bases, with 17 bases lying between them. The CDR3 has 15 amino acids. Germline V gene lookup returns CDR1 LNHDA and CDR2 SQIVND (reference sequence). CDR3 in DNA: TGTGCCAGTGCGAGTCTGGGTGGGGCCACAGATACGCAGTATTTT. Translated, it gives CASASLGGATDTQYF.

This clonotype has only a few counts. The chain joins TRBV28 to TRBJ1-4; 8 bases match TRBD1. The CDR3 extends over 14 amino acids. Germline lookup yields CDR1 MDHEN and CDR2 SYDVKM. Unmatched junction bases numbered 7, after V lost 5 bases and J lost 8 bases. CDR3 coding DNA: TGTGCCAGCAGTCAACCGGGACAGGAGGAAAAACTGTTTTTT. Protein sequence: CASSQPGQEEKLFF.

To note about this clonotype: Germline and junction disagree at one end, which may indicate a read error. The gene calls are TRBV13 and TRBJ1-1, with no clear D. The CDR3 covers 14 residues. Germline assignment: CDR1 PRHDT and CDR2 FYEKMQ (reference sequence). DNA of the CDR3: TGTGCAGCAAGCATCACCTCAGGAACCTACAAATACATCTTT. This translates into CAASITSGTYKYIF.

V gene TRBV6-1 combines with J gene TRBJ2-7; D unclear. The germline V gene encodes CDR1 MNHNS and CDR2 SASEGT. CDR3 length equals 11 residues. With 5 bases removed from V and 5 bases from J, the gap between germline ends came to 7 bases. This CDR3 reads CASSLLDEQYF. The DNA of the CDR3 is TGTGCCAGCAGTTTACTCGACGAGCAGTACTTC.

The chain combines TRBV12-3 or TRBV12-4 with TRBJ1-1; D unclear. Trimming took 6 bases from V and 3 from J, leaving 2 bases between them. CDR3 size: 10 residues. CDR3 nucleotide sequence: TGTGCCAGCAGCGACACTGAAGCTTTCTTT. The encoded protein is CASSDTEAFF.

The chain is built from TRBV10-3 and TRBJ2-2, with 10 bases aligning to TRBD1. CDR1 is ENHRY and CDR2 is SYGVKD in the germline V gene. There are 14 residues in the CDR3. V was clipped by 8 bases and J by 2 bases; unmatched bases: 2. CDR3 sequence: CAIGQGGNTGELFF. The CDR3 DNA is TGTGCCATCGGACAGGGGGGAAACACCGGGGAGCTGTTTTTT.

The chain has TRBV7-2 and TRBJ2-5; the match to TRBD2 covers 9 bases. Per the germline V gene, CDR1 is SGHTA and CDR2 is FQGNSA. This CDR3 spans 15 amino acids. After removal of 1 base from V and 5 bases from J, the junction contained 5 bases not matched to a gene. The CDR3 bases are TGTGCCAGCAGCTTAGTTGGCGGGGGGGAGGAGACCCAGTACTTC. It encodes CASSLVGGGEETQYF.

This clonotype was counted a few times. V usage is TRBV6-1 and J usage is TRBJ2-7, with D tentatively TRBD2 (5 bases). The CDR3 has 14 amino acids. Trimming pared 5 bases from V and 4 bases from J, leaving 15 bases between. CDR1 and CDR2 (germline): MNHNS, SASEGT. The CDR3 nucleotides read TGTGCCAGCAGTCCCGACGGGAAAACGTACGAGCAGTACTTC. This codes for CASSPDGKTYEQYF.

This chain uses TRBV11-2 with TRBJ2-2, with 10 bases identical to TRBD1. CDR1 is SGHAT and CDR2 is FQNNGV in the germline V gene. CDR3 length equals 16 residues. V shed 5 bases, J shed 6 bases, and the junction held 9 bases outside the gene matches. The CDR3 is CASSRTGQGNPGELFF. DNA for the CDR3: TGTGCCAGCAGCCGGACGGGACAGGGGAATCCCGGGGAGCTGTTTTTT. Looking up the rest from reference TRBV11-2 and TRBJ2-2 gives the full variable domain: EAGVAQSPRYKIIEKRQSVAFWCNPISGHATLYWYQQILGQGPKLLIQFQNNGVVDDSQLPKDRFSAERLKGVDSTLKIQPAKLEDSAVYLCASSRTGQGNPGELFFGEGSRLTVL.

The chain joins TRBV5-1 to TRBJ1-1, with D maybe TRBD1 (5 bases). V gave up 0 bases and J gave up 2 bases, with 11 bases separating them. Per the germline V gene, CDR1 is SGHRS and CDR2 is YFSETQ. This CDR3 is built from 15 residues. This CDR3 is CASSLAGRDNTEAFF. As DNA, the CDR3 is TGCGCCAGCAGCTTGGCGGGCAGGGACAACACTGAAGCTTTCTTT.

The chain is built from TRBV12-3 or TRBV12-4 and TRBJ2-2; D unclear. Trimming shortened V by 2 bases and J by 5 bases, and 6 bases separated the two germline ends. CDR3 length: 13 residues. As DNA, the CDR3 is TGTGCCAGCAGTTTACTAGGGACCGGGGAGCTGTTTTTT. Translating it yields CASSLLGTGELFF.